The clone carrying this T cell receptor beta chain was counted between two and nine times. This sample's TCRbeta library carried unique molecular identifier barcodes. TCRdb used MiXCR to reprocess the PCR reads, holding one entry per CDR3 protein. The table lists fewer than 700,000 distinct CDR3 sequences, roughly 13% of them singletons. The data derive from a study of T-cell reconstitution after alpha-beta-depleted transplantation in children. This sample comprised PBMCs, mostly from graft donor cells, obtained 360 days after TCRalphabeta/CD19-depleted stem cell transplant. The clonotype comes from a male patient between 5 and 17 years old who had a stem cell transplant for acute myeloid leukemia, so the T cells may come from the graft donor.

The CDR3 here is CASSVGDRELFF. The CDR3 DNA reads TGTGCCAGCAGCGTAGGGGACAGGGAGCTGTTTTTT. The chain uses TRBV9 and TRBJ2-2, with D maybe TRBD1 (6 bases). Trimming stripped 0 bases from V and 9 bases from J, with 6 bases between. The length of the CDR3 is 12 residues. CDR1 is SGDLS, CDR2 YYNGEE, per germline. The full variable domain, in which reference TRBV9 and TRBJ2-2 provide the parts outside the CDR3, is DSGVTQTPKHLITATGQRVTLRCSPRSGDLSVYWYQQSLDQGLQFLIQYYNGEERAKGNILERFSAQQFPDLHSELNLSSLELGDSALYFCASSVGDRELFFGEGSRLTVL.